This T cell receptor beta chain was recorded in a study of blood T cell repertoires in COVID-19. Original processing notes: Researchers report that nucleated cell counts were estimated from reference gene primer amplification. TCRdb's table, derived via immunoSEQ multiplex PCR, lists solely in-frame clones and lacks some. The D gene and trimming were derived from the DNA, and the V and J assignments and clone size from that table. The sample holds about 160,000 clones, 75% to 85% seen once. The CDR3 consists of 15 residues. Trimming cost V 4 bases and J 2 bases, with 11 bases left between them. In germline, CDR1 is SNHLY, CDR2 FYNNEI.

The sequence derives from an older woman who had recovered from COVID-19. Sequenced material: PBMCs or T cells enriched from blood (not recorded which). The chain is built from TRBV2 and TRBJ1-4, with D tentatively TRBD1 (5 bases). The CDR3 here is CASSGRQNTNEKLFF. The CDR3 DNA follows: TGTGCCAGCAGTGGCAGACAGAACACTAATGAAAAACTGTTTTTT.